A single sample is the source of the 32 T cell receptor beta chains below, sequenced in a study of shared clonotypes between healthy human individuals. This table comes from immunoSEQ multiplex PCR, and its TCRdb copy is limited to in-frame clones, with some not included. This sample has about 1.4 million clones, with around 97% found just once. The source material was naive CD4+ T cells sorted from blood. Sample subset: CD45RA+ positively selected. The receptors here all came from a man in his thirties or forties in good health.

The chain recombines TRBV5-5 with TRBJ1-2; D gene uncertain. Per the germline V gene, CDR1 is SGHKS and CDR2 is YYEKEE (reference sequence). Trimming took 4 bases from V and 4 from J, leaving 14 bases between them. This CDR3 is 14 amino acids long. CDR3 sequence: CASSPPTALYGYTF. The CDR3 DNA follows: TGTGCCAGCAGCCCCCCGACGGCACTCTATGGCTACACCTTC.

The CDR3 loop reads CASSLFRGTEAFF. The DNA for the CDR3 is TGTGCCAGCAGTTTATTTCGGGGCACTGAAGCTTTCTTT. V and J are TRBV27 and TRBJ1-1; D uncertain. The CDR3 consists of 13 residues. Germline V CDR1 and CDR2: MNHEY, SMNVEV (reference sequence). Trimming stripped 1 base from V and 4 bases from J, with 7 bases between.

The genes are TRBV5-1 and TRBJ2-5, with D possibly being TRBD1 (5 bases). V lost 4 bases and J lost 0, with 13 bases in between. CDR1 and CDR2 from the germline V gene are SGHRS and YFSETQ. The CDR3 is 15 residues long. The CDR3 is CASSRMTADQETQYF. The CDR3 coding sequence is TGCGCCAGCAGCAGAATGACAGCAGACCAAGAGACCCAGTACTTC.

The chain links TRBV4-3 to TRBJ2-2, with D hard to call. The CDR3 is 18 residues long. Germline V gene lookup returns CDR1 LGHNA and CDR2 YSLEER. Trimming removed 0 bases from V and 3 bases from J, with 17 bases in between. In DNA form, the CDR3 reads TGCGCCAGCAGCCAAGACGCCCTCCAGCGCCTTGACACCGGGGAGCTGTTTTTT. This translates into CASSQDALQRLDTGELFF.

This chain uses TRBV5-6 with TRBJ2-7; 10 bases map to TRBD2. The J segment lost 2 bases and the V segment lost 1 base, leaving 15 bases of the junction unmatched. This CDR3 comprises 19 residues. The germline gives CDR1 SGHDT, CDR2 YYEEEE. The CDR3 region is CASSLSAAGTSDSTYEQYF. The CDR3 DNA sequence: TGTGCCAGCAGCTTGTCAGCGGCCGGGACTAGCGATTCAACCTACGAGCAGTACTTC. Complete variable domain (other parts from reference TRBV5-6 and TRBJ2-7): DAGVTQSPTHLIKTRGQQVTLRCSPKSGHDTVSWYQQALGQGPQFIFQYYEEEERQRGNFPDRFSGHQFPNYSSELNVNALLLGDSALYLCASSLSAAGTSDSTYEQYFGPGTRLTVT.

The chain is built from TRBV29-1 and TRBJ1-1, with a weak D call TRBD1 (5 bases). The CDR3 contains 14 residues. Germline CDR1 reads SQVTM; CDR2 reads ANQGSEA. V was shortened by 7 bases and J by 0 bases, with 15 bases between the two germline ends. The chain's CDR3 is CSAQGWGMNTEAFF. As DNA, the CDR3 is TGCAGCGCCCAGGGATGGGGCATGAACACTGAAGCTTTCTTT.

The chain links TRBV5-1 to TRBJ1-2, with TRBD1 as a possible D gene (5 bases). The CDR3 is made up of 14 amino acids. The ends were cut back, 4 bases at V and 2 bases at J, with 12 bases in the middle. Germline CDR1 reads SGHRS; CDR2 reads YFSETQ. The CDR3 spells CASSLQDGNYGYTF. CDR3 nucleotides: TGCGCCAGCAGCCTACAGGACGGGAACTATGGCTACACCTTC.

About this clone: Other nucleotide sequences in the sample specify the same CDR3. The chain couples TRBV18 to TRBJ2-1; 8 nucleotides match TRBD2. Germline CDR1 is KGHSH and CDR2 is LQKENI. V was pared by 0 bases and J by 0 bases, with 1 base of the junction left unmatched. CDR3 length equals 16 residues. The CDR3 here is CASSPPSGSSYNEQFF. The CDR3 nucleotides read TGTGCCAGCTCACCACCGAGCGGGAGCTCCTACAATGAGCAGTTCTTC.

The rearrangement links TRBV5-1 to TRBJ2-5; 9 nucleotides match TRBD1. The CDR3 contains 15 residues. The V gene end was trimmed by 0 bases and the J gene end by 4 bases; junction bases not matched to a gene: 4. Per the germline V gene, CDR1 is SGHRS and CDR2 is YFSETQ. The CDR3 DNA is TGCGCCAGCAGCTTGGAAACGACAGGGGGAGAGACCCAGTACTTC. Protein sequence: CASSLETTGGETQYF.

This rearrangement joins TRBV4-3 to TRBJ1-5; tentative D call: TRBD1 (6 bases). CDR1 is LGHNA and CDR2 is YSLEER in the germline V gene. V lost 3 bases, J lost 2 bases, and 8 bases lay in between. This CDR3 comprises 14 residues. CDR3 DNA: TGCGCCAGCAGCCACCGACAGGGCAATCAGCCCCAGCATTTT. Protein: CASSHRQGNQPQHF.

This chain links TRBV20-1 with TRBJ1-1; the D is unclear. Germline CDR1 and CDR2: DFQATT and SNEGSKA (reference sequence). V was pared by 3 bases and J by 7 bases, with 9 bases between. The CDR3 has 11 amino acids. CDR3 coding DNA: TGCAGTGCTAGTACAGACAATGAAGCTTTCTTT. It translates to CSASTDNEAFF.

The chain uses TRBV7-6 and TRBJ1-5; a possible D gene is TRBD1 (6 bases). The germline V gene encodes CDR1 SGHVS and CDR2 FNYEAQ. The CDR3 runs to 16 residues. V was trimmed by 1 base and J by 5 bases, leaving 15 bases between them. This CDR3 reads CASSLEGGRVYQPQHF. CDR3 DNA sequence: TGTGCCAGCAGCTTAGAGGGGGGCAGGGTGTATCAGCCCCAGCATTTT.

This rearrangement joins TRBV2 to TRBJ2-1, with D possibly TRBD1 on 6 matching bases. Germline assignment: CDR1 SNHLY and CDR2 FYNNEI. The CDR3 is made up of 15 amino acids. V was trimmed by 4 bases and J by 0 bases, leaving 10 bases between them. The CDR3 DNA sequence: TGTGCCAGCAGTGCGGGACACAGCTCCTACAATGAGCAGTTCTTC. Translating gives CASSAGHSSYNEQFF.

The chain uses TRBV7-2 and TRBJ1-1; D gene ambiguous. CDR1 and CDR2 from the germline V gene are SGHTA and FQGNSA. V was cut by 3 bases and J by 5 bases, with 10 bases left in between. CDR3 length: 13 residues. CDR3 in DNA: TGTGCCAGCAGCTTCGGAGGAAGGACTGAAGCTTTCTTT. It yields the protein CASSFGGRTEAFF.

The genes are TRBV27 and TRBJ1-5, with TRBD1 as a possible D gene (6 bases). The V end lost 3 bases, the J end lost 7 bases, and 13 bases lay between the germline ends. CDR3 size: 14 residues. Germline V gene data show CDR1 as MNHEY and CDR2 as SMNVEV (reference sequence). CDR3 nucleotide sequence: TGTGCCAGCAGTTTTGGCCAGGGGTTCCAGCCCCAGCATTTT. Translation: CASSFGQGFQPQHF.

CDR3 sequence: CSVTGLMNTEAFF. CDR3 nucleotides: TGCAGCGTTACCGGACTCATGAACACTGAAGCTTTCTTT. The chain uses TRBV29-1 and TRBJ1-1; D is ambiguous. The V gene lost 5 bases and the J gene lost 0 bases, with 10 bases spanning the gap. Germline V lookup: CDR1 SQVTM, CDR2 ANQGSEA. This CDR3 has 13 amino acids.

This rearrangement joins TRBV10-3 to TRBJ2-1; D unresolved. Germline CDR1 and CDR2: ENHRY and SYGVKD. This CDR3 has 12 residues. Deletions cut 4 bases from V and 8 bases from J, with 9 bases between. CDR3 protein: CAISGLLDEQFF. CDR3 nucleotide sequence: TGTGCCATCAGTGGACTCCTCGATGAGCAGTTCTTC.

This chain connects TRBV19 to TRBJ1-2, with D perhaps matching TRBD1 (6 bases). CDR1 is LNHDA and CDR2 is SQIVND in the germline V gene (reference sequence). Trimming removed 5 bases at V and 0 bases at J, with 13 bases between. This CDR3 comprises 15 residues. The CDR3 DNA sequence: TGTGCCAGTAGTCTTCGGACAGCCTCTAACTATGGCTACACCTTC. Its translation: CASSLRTASNYGYTF.

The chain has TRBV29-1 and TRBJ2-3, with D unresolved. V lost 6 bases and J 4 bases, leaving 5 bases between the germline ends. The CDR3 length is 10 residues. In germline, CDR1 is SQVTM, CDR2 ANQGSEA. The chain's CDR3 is CSVLSDTQYF. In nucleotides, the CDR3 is TGCAGCGTACTGTCAGATACGCAGTATTTT.

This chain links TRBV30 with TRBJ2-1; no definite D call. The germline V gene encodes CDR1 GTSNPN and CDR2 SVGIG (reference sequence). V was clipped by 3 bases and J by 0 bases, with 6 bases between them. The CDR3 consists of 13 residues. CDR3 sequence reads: CAWRADSYNEQFF. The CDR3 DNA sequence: TGTGCCTGGAGGGCCGACTCCTACAATGAGCAGTTCTTC. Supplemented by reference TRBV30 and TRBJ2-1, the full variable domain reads SQTIHQWPATLVQPVGSPLSLECTVEGTSNPNLYWYRQAAGRGLQLLFYSVGIGQISSEVPQNLSASRPQDRQFILSSKKLLLSDSGFYLCAWRADSYNEQFFGPGTRLTVL.

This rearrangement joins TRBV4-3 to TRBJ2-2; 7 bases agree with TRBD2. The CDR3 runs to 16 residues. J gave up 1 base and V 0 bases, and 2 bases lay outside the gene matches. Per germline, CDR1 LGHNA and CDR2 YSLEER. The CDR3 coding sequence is TGCGCCAGCAGCCAAGAGGGCGGGAGGAACACCGGGGAGCTGTTTTTT. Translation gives CASSQEGGRNTGELFF.

The CDR3 nucleotides read TGTGCCAGCAGCCTCCTGAGCGGACAGGGGGTATACACCATATATTTT. Its protein product is CASSLLSGQGVYTIYF. This rearrangement joins TRBV14 to TRBJ1-3; 10 nucleotides agree with TRBD1. Losses at the gene ends were 4 bases for V and 8 bases for J; bases not matched to a gene: 11. The CDR3 covers 16 residues. Germline V gives CDR1 SGHDN, CDR2 FVKESK.

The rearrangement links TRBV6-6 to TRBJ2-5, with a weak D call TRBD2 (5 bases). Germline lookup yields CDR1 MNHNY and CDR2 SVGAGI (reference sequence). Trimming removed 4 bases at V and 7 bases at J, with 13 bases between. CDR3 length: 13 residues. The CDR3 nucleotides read TGTGCCAGCAGTTTAGACCCAGAGGGGACCCAGTACTTC. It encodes CASSLDPEGTQYF.

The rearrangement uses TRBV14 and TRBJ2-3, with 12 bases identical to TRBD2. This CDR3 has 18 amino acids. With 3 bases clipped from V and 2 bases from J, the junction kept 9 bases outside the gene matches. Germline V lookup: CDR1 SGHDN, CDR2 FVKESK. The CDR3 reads CASSHASTSGGYTDTQYF. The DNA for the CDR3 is TGTGCCAGCAGCCATGCTTCGACTAGCGGGGGCTACACAGATACGCAGTATTTT.

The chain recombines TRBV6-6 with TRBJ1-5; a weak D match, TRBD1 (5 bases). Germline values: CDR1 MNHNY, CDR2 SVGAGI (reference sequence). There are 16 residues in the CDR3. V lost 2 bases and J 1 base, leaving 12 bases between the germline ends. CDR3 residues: CASSYTIGGSNQPQHF. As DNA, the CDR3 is TGTGCCAGCAGTTACACCATCGGGGGGAGCAATCAGCCCCAGCATTTT.

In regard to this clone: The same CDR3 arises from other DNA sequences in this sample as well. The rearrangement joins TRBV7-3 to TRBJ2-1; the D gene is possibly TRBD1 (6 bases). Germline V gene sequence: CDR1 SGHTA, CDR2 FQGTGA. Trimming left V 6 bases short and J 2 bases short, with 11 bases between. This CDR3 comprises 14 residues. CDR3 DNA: TGTGCCAGCAGTCCCAGGGGCGCCTACAATGAGCAGTTCTTC. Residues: CASSPRGAYNEQFF.

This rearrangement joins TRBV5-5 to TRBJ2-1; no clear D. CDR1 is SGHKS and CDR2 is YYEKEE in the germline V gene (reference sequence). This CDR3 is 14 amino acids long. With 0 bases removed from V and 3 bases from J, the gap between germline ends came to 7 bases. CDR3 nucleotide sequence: TGTGCCAGCAGCTTGGCTGGCGTCTACAATGAGCAGTTCTTC. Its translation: CASSLAGVYNEQFF.

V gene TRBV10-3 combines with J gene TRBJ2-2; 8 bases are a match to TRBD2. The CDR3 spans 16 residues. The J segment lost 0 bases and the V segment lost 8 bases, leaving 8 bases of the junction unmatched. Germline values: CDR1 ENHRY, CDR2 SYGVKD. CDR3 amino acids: CAIDSGANANTGELFF. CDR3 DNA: TGTGCCATCGATAGCGGGGCGAACGCGAACACCGGGGAGCTGTTTTTT.

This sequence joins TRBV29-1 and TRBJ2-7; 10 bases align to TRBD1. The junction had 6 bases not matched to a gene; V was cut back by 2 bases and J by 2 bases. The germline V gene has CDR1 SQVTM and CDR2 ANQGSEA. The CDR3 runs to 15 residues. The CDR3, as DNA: TGCAGCGTTGAATACCAAGGGACAGGGGCCTACGAGCAGTACTTC. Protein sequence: CSVEYQGTGAYEQYF.

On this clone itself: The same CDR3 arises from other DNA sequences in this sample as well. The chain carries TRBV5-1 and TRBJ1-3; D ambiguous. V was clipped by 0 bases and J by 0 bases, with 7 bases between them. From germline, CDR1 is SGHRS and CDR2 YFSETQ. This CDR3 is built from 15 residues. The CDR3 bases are TGCGCCAGCAGCTTGGATCCGGGCTCTGGAAACACCATATATTTT. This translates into CASSLDPGSGNTIYF.

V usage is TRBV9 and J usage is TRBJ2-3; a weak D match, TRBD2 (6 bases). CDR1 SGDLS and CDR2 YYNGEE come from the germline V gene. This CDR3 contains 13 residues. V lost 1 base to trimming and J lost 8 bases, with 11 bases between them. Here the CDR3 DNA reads TGTGCCAGCAGCGTACCCGGGAGTGGTACGCAGTATTTT. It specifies CASSVPGSGTQYF.

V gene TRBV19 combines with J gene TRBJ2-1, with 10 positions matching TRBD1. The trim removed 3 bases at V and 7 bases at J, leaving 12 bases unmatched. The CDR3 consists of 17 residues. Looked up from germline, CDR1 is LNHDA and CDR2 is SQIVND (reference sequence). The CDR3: CASSITLVTGGENEQFF. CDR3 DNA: TGTGCCAGTAGTATTACCCTGGTGACAGGGGGCGAGAATGAGCAGTTCTTC.